The rows below give T cell receptor beta chains drawn from one sample of a study of blood T cells in healthy people across ages. TCRdb re-called the 5' RACE reads with MiXCR, one entry per CDR3 protein. This table holds some 760,000 distinct CDR3 sequences, approximately 25% found once. These data also formed part of another study, on T cells of mothers and their children.

The sequenced sample consisted of blood. These receptors were obtained from a boy younger than 18 in good health. Each CDR3 is given with its conserved first and last residue. A D gene is named only where the DNA matches it firmly. Clone size is stated in some rows and not others, as once, few, many or a class when expanded.

D	V	J	size	DNA	CDR3
NA	TRBV7-3	TRBJ2-7	few	TGTGCCAGCAGCCCCCTGGGGGGGGGCCCCTCCGAGCAGTACTTC	CASSPLGGGPSEQYF
NA	TRBV29-1	TRBJ1-2	few	TGCAGCGTTGAAGGTGGGGCGGAGGGCTGCACCTTC	CSVEGGAEGCTF
NA	TRBV4-3	TRBJ1-2	NA	TGCGCCAGCAGCCAAGAACCACGGACAGTCAGCTATGGCTACACCTTC	CASSQEPRTVSYGYTF
TRBD2	TRBV28	TRBJ2-5	few	TGTGCCAGCAGTAGCGGGGGGCCCAAAGAGGCCCAGTACTTC	CASSSGGPKEAQYF
NA	TRBV4-3	TRBJ2-2	few	TGCGCCAGCAGCCAAGGCCTCGGACTCTATAAACATAGCGGGGAGCTGTTTTTT	CASSQGLGLYKHSGELFF
TRBD2	TRBV5-1	TRBJ2-4	NA	TGCGCCAGCAGCTTGGCCCCTGGTAGCGGGAGTTACATTCAGTACTTC	CASSLAPGSGSYIQYF
TRBD2	TRBV9	TRBJ2-5	NA	TGTGCCAGCAGCGTAGGGGCGGGAGGGCCGCGAGAGACCCAGTACTTC	CASSVGAGGPRETQYF
TRBD2	TRBV20-1	TRBJ2-5	NA	TGCAGTGCGAGTACTAGCGGGAGGGCGTGGGAGCAGCTCTTC	CSASTSGRAWEQLF
TRBD2	TRBV5-1	TRBJ2-2	NA	TGCGCCAGCAGCGTCACTAGCGGACTTAACACCGGGGAGCTGTTTTTT	CASSVTSGLNTGELFF
TRBD2	TRBV7-2	TRBJ2-7	few	TGTGCCAGCATGGTAGCGGGAGGGCCCTACGAGCAGTACTTC	CASMVAGGPYEQYF
NA	TRBV19	TRBJ2-1	few	TGTGCCAGTAGTATAAGGGGGGGGCCGGGTTTTGAGCAGTTCTTC	CASSIRGGPGFEQFF
NA	TRBV20-1	TRBJ1-2	few	TGCAGTGCTAGTCCGACTATGGAGGGTGATGGCTACACCTTC	CSASPTMEGDGYTF
TRBD1	TRBV5-1	TRBJ2-3	NA	TGCGCCAGCAGACTGGGATATGCAGGGGGTGCAGATACGCAGTATTTT	CASRLGYAGGADTQYF
TRBD1	TRBV30	TRBJ2-1	NA	TGTGCCTGGAGTGCGGGACAGGCGCTTGTCCCTGAGCAGTTCTTC	CAWSAGQALVPEQFF
TRBD2	TRBV5-1	TRBJ2-1	NA	TGCGCCAGCAGCTTGGTACTAGCGGGAGGGAACAATGAGCAGTTCTTC	CASSLVLAGGNNEQFF
NA	TRBV28	TRBJ2-7	NA	TGTGCCAGCAGTTGGCAGCAAACTTCCTACGAGCAGTACTTC	CASSWQQTSYEQYF
NA	TRBV2	TRBJ2-7	few	TGTGCCAGCAGACGGGAGCAAGGGTCCTACGAGCAGTACTTC	CASRREQGSYEQYF
NA	TRBV28	TRBJ1-6	NA	TGTGCCAGCAGGCCGGACAGTTCTTTGAGCTCCTATAATTCACCCCTCCACTTT	CASRPDSSLSSYNSPLHF
NA	TRBV29-1	TRBJ2-3	few	TGCAGCGTTGAAGATCGGAGGGCAGGGTCAGGGCTCACAGATACGCAGTATTTT	CSVEDRRAGSGLTDTQYF
NA	TRBV27	TRBJ1-1	NA	TGTGCCAGCACGGGGGGGATGGGGACCATGAACACTGAAGCTTTCTTT	CASTGGMGTMNTEAFF
NA	TRBV27	TRBJ2-3	NA	TGTGCCAGCAGTTCGATAATAGAGATTAGCACAGATACGCAGTATTTT	CASSSIIEISTDTQYF
NA	TRBV28	TRBJ1-5	NA	TGTGCCAGCAGTTTTGGGGTAGAACAGCCCCAGCATTTT	CASSFGVEQPQHF
TRBD1	TRBV7-9	TRBJ1-1	few	TGTGCCAGCAGCTCCCCTCCGGGACAGATGAACACTGAAGCTTTCTTT	CASSSPPGQMNTEAFF
NA	TRBV28	TRBJ1-5	NA	TGTGCCAGCAGTCAGACAGGTTATAGCAATCAGCCCCAGCATTTT	CASSQTGYSNQPQHF
TRBD1	TRBV11-2	TRBJ1-4	NA	TGTGCCAGCAGCCCTACAGGGGCTTTTACTAATGAAAAACTGTTTTTT	CASSPTGAFTNEKLFF
NA	TRBV4-3	TRBJ2-5	few	TGCGCCAGCAGCCAAGATCTGCGGAAAGAGACCCAGTACTTC	CASSQDLRKETQYF
NA	TRBV12-3/TRBV12-4	TRBJ1-5	NA	TGTGCCAGCAGTCGATCGGGGCAGCCCCAGCATTTT	CASSRSGQPQHF
NA	TRBV7-2	TRBJ2-5	many	TGTGCCAGCAGCTTAGTAGGGGTAGAGACCCAGTACTTC	CASSLVGVETQYF
NA	TRBV7-9	TRBJ1-4	NA	TGTGCCAGCAGCTTAGCGCTTAATGAAAAACTGTTTTTT	CASSLALNEKLFF
NA	TRBV5-1	TRBJ1-1	few	TGCGCCAGCAGCTCCTCCCTACAGGATATGAACACTGAAGCTTTCTTT	CASSSSLQDMNTEAFF
NA	TRBV29-1	TRBJ1-1	few	TGCAGCGTTGACGGGCGGAAAATGAACACTGAAGCTTTCTTT	CSVDGRKMNTEAFF
TRBD2	TRBV7-9	TRBJ2-5	few	TGTGCCAGCAGCTTAGAACTAGCGGGGGGAGCCCAAGAGACCCAGTACTTC	CASSLELAGGAQETQYF
NA	TRBV6-2/TRBV6-3	TRBJ2-1	NA	TGTGCCAGCTGCGTCGGCCCCTACAATGAGCAGTTCTTC	CASCVGPYNEQFF
NA	TRBV7-8	TRBJ2-5	NA	TGTGCCAGCAGTTCCCAAGTTGGTGAGACCCAGTACTTC	CASSSQVGETQYF
NA	TRBV13	TRBJ2-3	NA	TGTGCCAGCAGCTTTGTAGTTGGGGGACCTAGCACAGATACGCAGTATTTT	CASSFVVGGPSTDTQYF
NA	TRBV29-1	TRBJ1-1	NA	TGCAGCGTTGAAGCCCAGGGTAGCACTGAAGCTTTCTTT	CSVEAQGSTEAFF
NA	TRBV4-1	TRBJ1-5	few	TGCGCCAGCAGCCAACAGGGGTTCGGCAATCAGCCCCAGCATTTT	CASSQQGFGNQPQHF
NA	TRBV7-6	TRBJ2-6	few	TGTGCCAGCACAGGCTCTGGGGCCAACGTCCTGACTTTC	CASTGSGANVLTF
NA	TRBV6-5	TRBJ2-2	NA	TGTGCCAGCGCCCGGGGCGCGAACACCGGGGAGCTGTTTTTT	CASARGANTGELFF
NA	TRBV29-1	TRBJ1-4	few	TGCAGCGTGACGGACTTGGGGGAACTGTTTTTT	CSVTDLGELFF
NA	TRBV9	TRBJ2-1	NA	TGTGCCAGCAGCGATCCAGGGGATGAGCAGTTCTTC	CASSDPGDEQFF
NA	TRBV5-4	TRBJ1-3	NA	TGTGCCAGCAGCTTGGGTTCGGGCTCTGGAAACACCATATATTTT	CASSLGSGSGNTIYF
NA	TRBV5-1	TRBJ1-4	once	TGCGCCAGCGGACTGGACGGCTCGCAGGAAAAACTGTTTTTT	CASGLDGSQEKLFF
TRBD1	TRBV7-9	TRBJ1-2	NA	TGTGCCAGCAGCCCCTCCCCTACGACAGGGGCTACCTATGGCTACACCTTC	CASSPSPTTGATYGYTF
NA	TRBV20-1	TRBJ2-1	few	TGCAGTGCTAGCCGCCTCGGGAGCTCCTACAATGAGCAGTTCTTC	CSASRLGSSYNEQFF
NA	TRBV7-6	TRBJ2-6	NA	TGTGCCAGCAGCTTAAATTCAGCTGGGGCCAACGTCCTGACTTTC	CASSLNSAGANVLTF
NA	TRBV12-3/TRBV12-4	TRBJ1-2	NA	TGTGCCAGCAGCCCCGGGGGTGAAGGGACCTATGGCTACACCTTC	CASSPGGEGTYGYTF
NA	TRBV10-3	TRBJ2-1	NA	TGTGCCATCAGTGCCCGGGATTACAATGAGCAGTTCTTC	CAISARDYNEQFF
NA	TRBV11-2	TRBJ2-3	few	TGTGCCAGCAGCTCCGGACAGTCCAGCACAGATACGCAGTATTTT	CASSSGQSSTDTQYF
NA	TRBV3-1	TRBJ1-1	NA	TGTGCCAGCAGCCAAGACGCAGGGGTGAACACTGAAGCTTTCTTT	CASSQDAGVNTEAFF
NA	TRBV6-5	TRBJ2-5	NA	TGTGCCAGCAGTCGGTTAAATGGGGAGACCCAGTACTTC	CASSRLNGETQYF
TRBD1	TRBV9	TRBJ2-7	few	TGTGCCAGCAGCCCAGCGGGACAGGGGAGGTACGAGCAGTACTTC	CASSPAGQGRYEQYF
NA	TRBV4-3	TRBJ1-6	few	TGCGCCAGCAGCGTACACAGGGTAGATAATTCACCCCTCCACTTT	CASSVHRVDNSPLHF
NA	TRBV7-2	TRBJ2-1	NA	TGTGCCAGCAGCCCCCGGATCTTGGCGGTTGAGCAGTTCTTC	CASSPRILAVEQFF
NA	TRBV4-1	TRBJ2-7	NA	TGCGCCAGCAGCCAGGGGACGGTCTCCTACGAGCAGTACTTC	CASSQGTVSYEQYF
NA	TRBV4-1	TRBJ2-3	few	TGCGCCAGCAGCCCCCCGGGACTCATAACAGATACGCAGTATTTT	CASSPPGLITDTQYF
NA	TRBV15	TRBJ1-6	NA	TGTGCCACCAGCACTAATAATTCACCCCTCCACTTT	CATSTNNSPLHF
NA	TRBV15	TRBJ1-1	NA	TGTGCCACCAGCAGAGATTTGGCTCCCCCCTTGAACACTGAAGCTTTCTTT	CATSRDLAPPLNTEAFF